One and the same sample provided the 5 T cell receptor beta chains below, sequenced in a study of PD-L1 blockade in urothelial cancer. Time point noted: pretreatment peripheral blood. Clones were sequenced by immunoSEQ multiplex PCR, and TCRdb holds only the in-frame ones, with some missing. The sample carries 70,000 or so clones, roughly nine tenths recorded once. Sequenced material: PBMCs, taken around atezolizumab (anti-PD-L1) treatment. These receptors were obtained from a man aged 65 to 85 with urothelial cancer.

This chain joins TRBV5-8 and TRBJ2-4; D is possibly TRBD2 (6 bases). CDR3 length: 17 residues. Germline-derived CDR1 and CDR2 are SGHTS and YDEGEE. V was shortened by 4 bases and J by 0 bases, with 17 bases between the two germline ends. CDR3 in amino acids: CASSRGLELLAKNIQYF. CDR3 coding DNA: TGTGCCAGCAGCCGGGGACTCGAACTGTTAGCCAAAAACATTCAGTACTTC.

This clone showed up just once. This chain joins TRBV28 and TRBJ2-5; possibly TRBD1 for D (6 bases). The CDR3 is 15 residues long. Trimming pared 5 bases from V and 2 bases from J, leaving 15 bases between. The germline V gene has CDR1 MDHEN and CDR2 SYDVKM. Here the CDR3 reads CASSRYRDPQETQYF. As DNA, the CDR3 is TGTGCCAGCAGTCGTTACAGGGACCCACAAGAGACCCAGTACTTC.

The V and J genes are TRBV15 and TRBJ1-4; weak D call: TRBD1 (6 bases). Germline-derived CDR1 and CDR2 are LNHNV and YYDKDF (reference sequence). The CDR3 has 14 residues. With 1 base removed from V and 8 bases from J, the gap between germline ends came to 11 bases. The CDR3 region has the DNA TGTGCCACCAGCAGAGGGGACACCGGAGAAAAACTGTTTTTT. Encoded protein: CATSRGDTGEKLFF.

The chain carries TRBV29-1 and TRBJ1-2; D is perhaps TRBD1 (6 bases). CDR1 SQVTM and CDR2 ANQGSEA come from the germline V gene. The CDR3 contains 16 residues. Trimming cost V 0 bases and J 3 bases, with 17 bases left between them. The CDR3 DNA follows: TGCAGCGTTGAAGATTGGGCAGGGGCACCCTACTATGGCTACACCTTC. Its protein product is CSVEDWAGAPYYGYTF.

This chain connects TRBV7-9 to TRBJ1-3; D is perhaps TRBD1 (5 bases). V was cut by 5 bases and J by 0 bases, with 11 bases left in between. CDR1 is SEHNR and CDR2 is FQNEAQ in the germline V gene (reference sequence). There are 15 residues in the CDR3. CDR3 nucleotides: TGTGCCAGCAGCCAGGGACTTAGCTCTGGAAACACCATATATTTT. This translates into CASSQGLSSGNTIYF.